The 25 T cell receptor beta chains below were found in one sample sequenced in a study of CD8 T cells in Susac syndrome. cDNA came from around 0.5 to 1 ug RNA primed by random hexamers. Each CDR3 protein gets one entry after TCRdb re-called the immunoSEQ multiplex PCR reads with MiXCR. The repertoire has about 210,000 distinct CDR3 sequences, 85% to 95% of them found once; the top ten carry under 0.2%. The material sequenced was CD4+ T cells from PBMCs. The receptors stem from a human donor with Susac syndrome.

The J gene is TRBJ1-1, the V gene TRBV21-1. TRBV21-1 is reported as a pseudogene. CDR3 length: 19 amino acids. In nucleotides, the CDR3 is TGTGCCAGCAGCAAAGACGAAAAGACCATTTCTTCTATGAACACTGAAGCTTTCTTT. Its protein product is CASSKDEKTISSMNTEAFF.

The rearrangement uses TRBV28 and TRBJ2-2, with D possibly being TRBD1 (6 bases). Germline V gene lookup returns CDR1 MDHEN and CDR2 SYDVKM. CDR3 length: 15 residues. Trimming removed 5 bases at V and 0 bases at J, with 10 bases between. The CDR3 region has the DNA TGTGCCAGCAGTGAGCGGACAGCGAACACCGGGGAGCTGTTTTTT. It codes for CASSERTANTGELFF.

This chain links TRBV4-3 with TRBJ2-1, with D perhaps TRBD1 or TRBD2 (6 bases each). Germline V lookup: CDR1 LGHNA, CDR2 YSLEER. This CDR3 is built from 17 residues. Trimming took off 0 bases at V and 2 bases at J, with 14 bases between the two ends. In nucleotides, the CDR3 is TGCGCCAGCAGCCAAGATTTGAGAGGGGGGACCTACAATGAGCAGTTCTTC. Encoded protein: CASSQDLRGGTYNEQFF.

The CDR3 DNA is TGTGCCAGCAGCCAGCTTCCAGGGACGGATCAGCCCCAGCATTTT. This sequence encodes CASSQLPGTDQPQHF. The chain uses TRBV7-2 and TRBJ1-5, with D tentatively TRBD1 (5 bases). The germline V and J ends were trimmed by 5 bases and 5 bases, with 16 bases remaining between them. The germline V gene encodes CDR1 SGHTA and CDR2 FQGNSA. The CDR3 length is 15 residues.

CDR3 loop: CSASGILASTETQYF. The CDR3 DNA is TGCAGTGCTAGCGGTATCCTAGCCTCAACAGAGACCCAGTACTTC. This chain connects TRBV20-1 to TRBJ2-5, with D possibly matching TRBD2 (5 bases). Trimming left V 3 bases short and J 4 bases short, with 18 bases between. Germline values: CDR1 DFQATT, CDR2 SNEGSKA (reference sequence). This CDR3 contains 15 residues.

The V gene is TRBV20-1, the J gene TRBJ2-5, with a tentative D call TRBD1 (6 bases). The V end was cut by 1 base, the J end by 5 bases, with 14 bases between. This CDR3 contains 14 residues. In germline, CDR1 is DFQATT, CDR2 SNEGSKA (reference sequence). The DNA of the CDR3 is TGCAGTGCTAGAGCCCAGGGGCAGGCGGAGACCCAGTACTTC. Its translation is CSARAQGQAETQYF.

The rearrangement joins TRBV28 to TRBJ1-6; D uncertain. The CDR3 totals 15 residues. Germline values: CDR1 MDHEN, CDR2 SYDVKM. Trimming removed 6 bases at V and 5 bases at J, with 14 bases between. The CDR3 protein is CASSDESRDNSPLHF. The CDR3 DNA reads TGTGCCAGCAGCGATGAATCACGGGATAATTCACCCCTCCACTTT.

This rearrangement joins TRBV5-1 to TRBJ2-2; 9 bases fit TRBD2. Germline values: CDR1 SGHRS, CDR2 YFSETQ. V was clipped by 5 bases and J by 5 bases; unmatched bases: 4. The CDR3 sequence is 14 residues long. In DNA, the CDR3 is TGCGCCAGCAGGCTAGCGGGGTCTACCGGGGAGCTGTTTTTT. This encodes CASRLAGSTGELFF. Variable domain in full (rest from reference TRBV5-1 and TRBJ2-2): KAGVTQTPRYLIKTRGQQVTLSCSPISGHRSVSWYQQTPGQGLQFLFEYFSETQRNKGNFPGRFSGRQFSNSRSEMNVSTLELGDSALYLCASRLAGSTGELFFGEGSRLTVL.

This chain links TRBV30 with TRBJ2-7; TRBD1 might be the D (6 bases). The CDR3 is 12 residues long. CDR1 and CDR2 (germline): GTSNPN, SVGIG (reference sequence). Trimming pared 1 base from V and 4 bases from J, leaving 8 bases between. The CDR3 sequence is CAWSAQGYEQYF. The CDR3 DNA reads as TGTGCCTGGAGTGCCCAGGGGTACGAGCAGTACTTC. Looking up the rest from reference TRBV30 and TRBJ2-7 gives the full variable domain: SQTIHQWPATLVQPVGSPLSLECTVEGTSNPNLYWYRQAAGRGLQLLFYSVGIGQISSEVPQNLSASRPQDRQFILSSKKLLLSDSGFYLCAWSAQGYEQYFGPGTRLTVT.

The sample holds one count of this clonotype. The genes are TRBV18 and TRBJ1-1, with TRBD1 identical over 7 bases. The CDR3 runs to 16 residues. V dropped 3 bases and J dropped 7; count of bases not matched to a gene: 14. In germline, CDR1 is KGHSH, CDR2 LQKENI. The CDR3 sequence is CASSPPGGGGSIEAFF. In DNA form, the CDR3 reads TGTGCCAGCTCACCTCCTGGGGGAGGGGGCTCTATTGAAGCTTTCTTT.

The CDR3 DNA reads as TGTGCCAGCAGCCAAGTCGTCACTGAAGCTTTCTTT. It is translated as CASSQVVTEAFF. V gene TRBV3-1 combines with J gene TRBJ1-1; D uncertain. The CDR3 has 12 amino acids. V was trimmed by 1 base and J by 4 bases, leaving 4 bases between them. The germline V gene encodes CDR1 LGHDT and CDR2 YNNKEL (reference sequence).

The rearrangement links TRBV20-1 to TRBJ2-6; the D gene is possibly TRBD2 (6 bases). Trimming took off 3 bases at V and 2 bases at J, with 8 bases between the two ends. The CDR3 has 14 residues. Germline V gene lookup returns CDR1 DFQATT and CDR2 SNEGSKA (reference sequence). Written as DNA, the CDR3 is TGCAGTGCTAGTCGGGAGCCTGGGGCCAACGTCCTGACTTTC. This translates into CSASREPGANVLTF.

This rearrangement joins TRBV7-9 to TRBJ2-3; TRBD2 matches at 11 bases. Trimming cost V 4 bases and J 2 bases; bases outside gene matches: 11. CDR1 is SEHNR and CDR2 is FQNEAQ in the germline V gene (reference sequence). The CDR3 contains 18 residues. This CDR3 reads CASSSWIGLAGSTDTQYF. CDR3 nucleotide sequence: TGTGCCAGCAGCTCCTGGATAGGACTAGCGGGCTCCACAGATACGCAGTATTTT. Full variable domain (rest looked up from reference TRBV7-9 and TRBJ2-3): DTGVSQNPRHKITKRGQNVTFRCDPISEHNRLYWYRQTLGQGPEFLTYFQNEAQLEKSRLLSDRFSAERPKGSFSTLEIQRTEQGDSAMYLCASSSWIGLAGSTDTQYFGPGTRLTVL.

The rearrangement uses TRBV30 and TRBJ2-7; perhaps D is TRBD1 or TRBD2 (5 bases each). The germline gives CDR1 GTSNPN, CDR2 SVGIG (reference sequence). V lost 2 bases, J lost 0 bases, and 8 bases lay in between. This CDR3 has 13 residues. CDR3 nucleotide sequence: TGTGCCTGGAGTCGGGACCGCTCCTACGAGCAGTACTTC. It is translated as CAWSRDRSYEQYF.

The chain is built from TRBV3-1 and TRBJ2-4, with 10 bases fitting TRBD1. The length of the CDR3 is 16 residues. The V segment lost 3 bases and the J segment 6 bases; nucleotides outside the gene matches: 8. Germline V gives CDR1 LGHDT, CDR2 YNNKEL (reference sequence). CDR3 coding DNA: TGTGCCAGCAGCCATCGACAGGGGGCGTTTGGAAACATTCAGTACTTC. Amino acid sequence: CASSHRQGAFGNIQYF.

The chain links TRBV20-1 to TRBJ1-5, with 9 bases identical to TRBD1. The CDR3 length is 14 residues. Germline loops: CDR1 DFQATT, CDR2 SNEGSKA (reference sequence). V shed 5 bases and J 7 bases; nucleotides not matched to a gene: 9. The DNA for the CDR3 is TGCAGTGCTCCAAGGACAGGGGTAGGCCAGCCCCAGCATTTT. Translated, it gives CSAPRTGVGQPQHF.

J is TRBJ1-3 and V is TRBV7-2, with no clear D. The V end was cut by 5 bases, the J end by 0 bases, with 11 bases between. The CDR3 is made up of 15 amino acids. Germline CDR1 and CDR2: SGHTA and FQGNSA. CDR3 bases: TGTGCCAGCAGCCCCGACGTGAGCTCTGGAAACACCATATATTTT. Amino acids: CASSPDVSSGNTIYF.

This rearrangement joins TRBV5-1 to TRBJ2-3; a possible D gene is TRBD1 (6 bases). V lost 3 bases, J lost 6 bases, and 17 bases lay in between. The CDR3 is made up of 15 amino acids. In germline, CDR1 is SGHRS, CDR2 YFSETQ. The CDR3 loop reads CASSSITGISDTQYF. CDR3 in DNA: TGCGCCAGCAGCTCCATAACAGGGATTTCGGATACGCAGTATTTT.

The rearrangement joins TRBV12-3 or TRBV12-4 to TRBJ1-1; D is undetermined. V shed 3 bases and J shed 7 bases, with 9 bases lying between them. CDR3 length: 12 amino acids. CDR3 sequence (DNA): TGTGCCAGCAGTTTCTTTGAGTATGAAGCTTTCTTT. Its translation is CASSFFEYEAFF.

The V and J genes are TRBV14 and TRBJ2-3; D is perhaps TRBD1 (7 bases). CDR3 length equals 14 residues. Trimming shortened V by 4 bases and J by 5 bases, and 13 bases separated the two germline ends. CDR1 is SGHDN, CDR2 FVKESK, per germline. For the CDR3, the DNA is TGTGCCAGCAGCCGAGACAGGGAGGTAGATACGCAGTATTTT. Its translation is CASSRDREVDTQYF.

This sequence joins TRBV18 and TRBJ1-2; a weak D match, TRBD1 (6 bases). V gave up 3 bases and J gave up 8 bases, with 19 bases separating them. Germline values: CDR1 KGHSH, CDR2 LQKENI. The CDR3 is made up of 15 amino acids. The CDR3 is CASSPRDTDLRGYTF. The DNA for the CDR3 is TGTGCCAGCTCACCCCGGGACACGGATCTGAGGGGCTACACCTTC. The full variable domain, rest sourced from reference TRBV18 and TRBJ1-2, is NAGVMQNPRHLVRRRGQEARLRCSPMKGHSHVYWYRQLPEEGLKFMVYLQKENIIDESGMPKERFSAEFPKEGPSILRIQQVVRGDSAAYFCASSPRDTDLRGYTFGSGTRLTVV.

The CDR3 sequence is CASSQVTGTRSYEQYF. For the CDR3, the DNA is TGCGCCAGCAGCCAGGTGACAGGGACCCGCTCCTACGAGCAGTACTTC. The rearrangement joins TRBV4-1 to TRBJ2-7, with TRBD1 matching over 7 bases. Germline lookup yields CDR1 MGHRA and CDR2 YSYEKL. This CDR3 region has 16 residues. V trimming: 3 bases; J trimming: 0 bases; junction bases outside the gene matches: 8.

CDR3 in amino acids: CASRAQETSYTF. DNA for the CDR3: TGTGCCAGTAGGGCTCAGGAGACCAGCTACACCTTC. This chain joins TRBV19 and TRBJ1-2; D is ambiguous. The ends were cut back, 6 bases at V and 9 bases at J, with 14 bases in the middle. The CDR3 runs to 12 residues. The germline CDR1 and CDR2 sequences are LNHDA and SQIVND (reference sequence).

This chain connects TRBV30 to TRBJ2-5; D gene ambiguous. The germline V gene has CDR1 GTSNPN and CDR2 SVGIG (reference sequence). Trimming took 0 bases from V and 10 from J, leaving 9 bases between them. The CDR3 consists of 11 residues. The CDR3 is CAWSVLGIQYF. CDR3 DNA: TGTGCCTGGAGTGTACTGGGGATCCAGTACTTC.

This rearrangement joins TRBV30 to TRBJ1-1; D is possibly TRBD1 (5 bases). Germline values: CDR1 GTSNPN, CDR2 SVGIG (reference sequence). The CDR3 has 13 residues. Trimming removed 2 bases from V and 6 bases from J, with 13 bases in between. The CDR3 DNA reads as TGTGCCTGGAGTCACCGGGGACCAGCTGAAGCTTTCTTT. Translation gives CAWSHRGPAEAFF.